The TCR beta chain under discussion was sequenced for a study of blood T cell repertoires in COVID-19. The CDR3 is made up of 13 amino acids. The ends were cut back, 1 base at V and 4 bases at J, with 7 bases in the middle. Germline V CDR1 and CDR2: SGHDN, FVKESK. Clones were read by immunoSEQ multiplex PCR, and TCRdb kept only the in-frame ones, dropping some. The sample shows approximately 82,000 clones, around four fifths of them seen only once. This receptor was taken from a woman in her 70s with active or convalescent COVID-19. V gene TRBV14 combines with J gene TRBJ1-2; D is ambiguous. Sequences were obtained from peripheral blood. Written as DNA, the CDR3 is TGTGCCAGCAGCCAAGGGCACCCCTATGGCTACACCTTC. This codes for CASSQGHPYGYTF.